These 27 T cell receptor beta chains were all obtained from the same sample, sequenced in a study of T-cell reconstitution after alpha-beta-depleted transplantation in children. It was with unique molecular identifiers that the TCRbeta library was prepared. TCRdb used MiXCR to reprocess the PCR reads, holding one entry per CDR3 protein. Of approximately 590,000 distinct CDR3 sequences in the sample, over 9.5% were seen once. Sequences were derived from PBMCs from the stem cell graft donor, sampled from the stem cell graft. The receptors derive from a human donor who donated a stem cell graft to a child with acute myeloid leukemia.

This clonotype came up many times. The chain couples TRBV6-5 to TRBJ2-1; 9 bases line up with TRBD2. CDR1 and CDR2 from the germline V gene are MNHEY and SVGAGI. The CDR3 totals 17 residues. Trimming removed 2 bases from V and 7 bases from J; junction bases left unmatched: 12. CDR3 residues: CASSYDPPSGARNEQFF. The CDR3 bases are TGTGCCAGCAGTTACGACCCCCCTAGCGGGGCGAGGAATGAGCAGTTCTTC.

This clonotype was counted ten times or more. V gene TRBV6-2 or TRBV6-3 combines with J gene TRBJ2-3; TRBD2 matches at 11 bases. This CDR3 comprises 18 residues. After removal of 2 bases from V and 4 bases from J, the junction contained 11 bases not matched to a gene. Germline lookup yields CDR1 MNHEY and CDR2 SVGEGT. The CDR3 reads CASSYPSVGTSGPDTQYF. CDR3 DNA: TGTGCCAGCAGTTACCCGTCGGTCGGGACTAGCGGTCCAGATACGCAGTATTTT.

This clonotype was counted at least ten times. V and J are TRBV5-6 and TRBJ1-2; D is possibly TRBD1 (6 bases). The V gene lost 4 bases and the J gene lost 6 bases, with 7 bases spanning the gap. Per germline, CDR1 SGHDT and CDR2 YYEEEE. The CDR3 has 11 amino acids. CDR3 sequence: CASSHRDGYTF. The CDR3 DNA sequence: TGTGCCAGCAGCCACAGGGATGGCTACACCTTC.

This clonotype was recorded at least ten times. V is TRBV28 and J is TRBJ2-5, with D unclear. The CDR3 totals 14 residues. The V gene's germline CDR1 is MDHEN and CDR2 SYDVKM. The germline V and J ends were trimmed by 3 bases and 1 base, with 9 bases remaining between them. The CDR3 nucleotides are TGTGCCAGCAGTTTTGTAGACCGCCAAGAGACCCAGTACTTC. Protein sequence: CASSFVDRQETQYF.

A few counts support this clonotype. V gene TRBV7-3 combines with J gene TRBJ2-7; 7 bases are shared with TRBD2. V lost 8 bases and J lost 0; bases outside the gene matches: 4. Per the germline V gene, CDR1 is SGHTA and CDR2 is FQGTGA. This CDR3 region has 13 residues. The CDR3 sequence: CASGSGNSYEQYF. The CDR3 DNA reads TGTGCCAGCGGGAGCGGGAACTCCTACGAGCAGTACTTC.

This clonotype was counted only a few times. The chain recombines TRBV7-3 with TRBJ2-5; no definite D call. The CDR3 totals 14 residues. The germline CDR1 and CDR2 sequences are SGHTA and FQGTGA. Trimming stripped 5 bases from V and 2 bases from J, with 12 bases between. CDR3 amino acids: CASSQDGAQETQYF. CDR3 bases: TGTGCCAGCAGCCAAGACGGAGCTCAAGAGACCCAGTACTTC.

The chain combines TRBV20-1 with TRBJ2-5; D uncertain. The V end lost 4 bases, the J end lost 2 bases, and 8 bases lay between the germline ends. The germline V gene has CDR1 DFQATT and CDR2 SNEGSKA (reference sequence). The CDR3 runs 12 residues. The CDR3 sequence is CSAISAQETQYF. Written as DNA, the CDR3 is TGCAGTGCTATTTCGGCACAAGAGACCCAGTACTTC.

There are many counts of this clonotype. V usage is TRBV5-1 and J usage is TRBJ2-3; no reliable D call. There are 13 residues in the CDR3. The V gene lost 4 bases and the J gene lost 1 base, with 7 bases spanning the gap. The germline CDR1 and CDR2 sequences are SGHRS and YFSETQ. The CDR3 loop reads CASSDPGTDTQYF. The CDR3 nucleotides are TGCGCCAGCAGCGACCCCGGCACAGATACGCAGTATTTT.

This clonotype was detected many times. This chain uses TRBV7-2 with TRBJ1-5; 7 positions match TRBD1. V shed 5 bases, J shed 1 base, and the junction held 8 bases outside the gene matches. CDR3 length equals 16 residues. CDR1 is SGHTA, CDR2 FQGNSA, per germline. CDR3 amino acids: CASSTGQPRSNQPQHF. CDR3 coding DNA: TGTGCCAGCAGCACGGGACAGCCCAGAAGCAATCAGCCCCAGCATTTT.

The chain recombines TRBV7-8 with TRBJ1-1, with TRBD1 identical over 9 bases. J lost 8 bases, V lost 4 bases, and 8 bases had no gene match. The germline gives CDR1 SGHVS, CDR2 FQNEAQ. This CDR3 is built from 14 residues. The CDR3 DNA reads as TGTGCCAGCAGCTCCGGGACAGGGAATCAAGAAGCTTTCTTT. Its protein product is CASSSGTGNQEAFF.

V gene TRBV27 combines with J gene TRBJ1-2, with D possibly TRBD1 on 6 matching bases. CDR3 length equals 14 residues. CDR1 is MNHEY and CDR2 is SMNVEV in the germline V gene (reference sequence). V lost 4 bases and J lost 5, with 14 bases in between. DNA for the CDR3: TGTGCCAGCAGTTCCTTAGGGGGAGGTTATGGCTACACCTTC. Translation gives CASSSLGGGYGYTF.

This chain joins TRBV7-9 and TRBJ2-7, with D perhaps matching TRBD2 (6 bases). This CDR3 has 15 amino acids. Germline V gene lookup returns CDR1 SEHNR and CDR2 FQNEAQ (reference sequence). V lost 7 bases and J 0 bases, leaving 16 bases between the germline ends. The CDR3 DNA follows: TGTGCCAGCACCCTACTTGGGAGGAGCTCCTACGAGCAGTACTTC. This translates into CASTLLGRSSYEQYF.

This clonotype showed up just a few times. The J gene is TRBJ2-7, the V gene TRBV5-5, with D perhaps TRBD1 (5 bases). The CDR3 totals 14 residues. The ends were cut back, 2 bases at V and 2 bases at J, with 11 bases in the middle. CDR1 is SGHKS and CDR2 is YYEKEE in the germline V gene (reference sequence). CDR3 sequence reads: CASSFIQGPYEQYF. The CDR3 DNA reads TGTGCCAGCAGCTTCATCCAGGGCCCCTACGAGCAGTACTTC.

This clonotype was found many times. The rearrangement uses TRBV9 and TRBJ2-1; a possible D gene is TRBD2 (6 bases). V shed 1 base and J shed 5 bases, with 28 bases lying between them. Per the germline V gene, CDR1 is SGDLS and CDR2 is YYNGEE. CDR3 length: 20 amino acids. The CDR3 here is CASSVSPREQIRSSHNEQFF. The DNA for the CDR3 is TGTGCCAGCAGCGTAAGTCCCCGGGAGCAGATTCGGTCCTCTCACAATGAGCAGTTCTTC.

This clonotype was seen many times. The rearrangement uses TRBV10-3 and TRBJ2-3; TRBD2 aligns across 9 bases. Germline V gives CDR1 ENHRY, CDR2 SYGVKD. The trim removed 6 bases at V and 3 bases at J, leaving 10 bases unmatched. The CDR3 extends over 16 amino acids. The CDR3 here is CAISSGDSGRTDTQYF. CDR3 DNA: TGTGCCATCAGCTCCGGAGATAGCGGGAGAACAGATACGCAGTATTTT.

This clonotype was counted a few times. Here the CDR3 DNA reads TGTGCCAGCAGCCTCCAGGGTGAGCACTCTGGAAACACCATATATTTT. This codes for CASSLQGEHSGNTIYF. This chain uses TRBV12-3 or TRBV12-4 with TRBJ1-3; D may be TRBD1 (5 bases). The length of the CDR3 is 16 residues. V gave up 6 bases and J gave up 0 bases, with 15 bases separating them.

Only one count was recorded for this clonotype. This sequence joins TRBV12-3 or TRBV12-4 and TRBJ1-1; tentative D call: TRBD1 (5 bases). CDR3 length: 12 residues. Deletions cut 5 bases from V and 5 bases from J, with 9 bases between. In DNA, the CDR3 is TGTGCCAGCAGTCCCAGGGCAACTGAAGCTTTCTTT. It codes for CASSPRATEAFF.

The chain carries TRBV6-2 or TRBV6-3 and TRBJ2-1; TRBD1 might be the D (5 bases). V was trimmed by 5 bases and J by 9 bases, leaving 17 bases between them. Looked up from germline, CDR1 is MNHEY and CDR2 is SVGEGT. This CDR3 contains 14 residues. The CDR3 reads CASSTTTRQGEQFF. The CDR3 region has the DNA TGTGCCAGCAGTACAACAACCCGTCAGGGTGAGCAGTTCTTC.

As concerns this clonotype: Being one base from a much bigger clone, this may be a read error. The rearrangement links TRBV12-3 or TRBV12-4 to TRBJ1-5; possible D gene TRBD1, 6 bases. The CDR3 has 14 residues. The CDR3 here is CTSRPRQGNQPQHF. The CDR3 DNA sequence: TGTACCAGCAGACCACGACAGGGCAATCAGCCCCAGCATTTT.

The CDR3 coding sequence is TGTGCCAGCAGGGTATGGACGAGAGATCAGCCCCAGCATTTT. Translation gives CASRVWTRDQPQHF. The J gene is TRBJ1-5, the V gene TRBV11-1; D call uncertain. Germline V gives CDR1 SGHAT, CDR2 FQDESV (reference sequence). There are 14 residues in the CDR3. Deletions cut 6 bases from V and 5 bases from J, with 14 bases between.

The sample holds a few counts of this clonotype. The chain recombines TRBV12-3 or TRBV12-4 with TRBJ1-6; no clear D. This CDR3 is 15 amino acids long. The germline V and J ends were trimmed by 3 bases and 7 bases, with 13 bases remaining between them. CDR3 sequence reads: CASSLYSLENSPLHF. In DNA form, the CDR3 reads TGTGCCAGCAGTTTGTACAGCCTCGAGAATTCACCCCTCCACTTT.

This clonotype showed up just a few times. V and J are TRBV14 and TRBJ2-1; 7 bases are shared with TRBD2. Trimming at V came to 4 bases and at J to 6 bases, leaving 9 bases not matched to a gene. The length of the CDR3 is 15 residues. Per the germline V gene, CDR1 is SGHDN and CDR2 is FVKESK. The CDR3 protein is CASSLLAARSNEQFF. CDR3 DNA: TGTGCCAGCAGCCTTCTAGCGGCCCGTTCCAATGAGCAGTTCTTC.

This clonotype was detected a few times. The DNA for the CDR3 is TGTGCCAGCAGAGGCCCCGGACAGCAAAGCTACGAGCAGTACTTC. This codes for CASRGPGQQSYEQYF. The chain has TRBV6-4 and TRBJ2-7; perhaps TRBD1 as D (6 bases). Trimming cost V 6 bases and J 3 bases, with 18 bases left between them. CDR3 length: 15 amino acids. The V gene's germline CDR1 is MRHNA and CDR2 SNTAGT.

This clonotype was seen a handful of times. The V call is TRBV7-6, the J call TRBJ1-5, with no clear D. This CDR3 comprises 13 residues. V was cut by 3 bases and J by 7 bases, with 10 bases left in between. Germline assignment: CDR1 SGHVS and CDR2 FNYEAQ. The CDR3 protein is CASSLDADQPQHF. As DNA, the CDR3 is TGTGCCAGCAGCTTGGACGCGGACCAGCCCCAGCATTTT.

V is TRBV11-2 and J is TRBJ2-2; TRBD1 matches 10 bases. CDR3 length: 18 residues. J gave up 1 base and V 5 bases, and 10 bases lay outside the gene matches. Germline CDR1 SGHAT, CDR2 FQNNGV. The chain's CDR3 is CASSIRDRGLLNTGELFF. Here the CDR3 DNA reads TGTGCCAGCAGCATCCGGGACAGGGGTCTGCTGAACACCGGGGAGCTGTTTTTT.

This clonotype was observed a single time. This chain connects TRBV6-5 to TRBJ1-5; TRBD1 is a possible D gene (6 bases). V was clipped by 7 bases and J by 0 bases, with 16 bases between them. CDR1 is MNHEY, CDR2 SVGAGI, per germline. This CDR3 region has 16 residues. CDR3 sequence reads: CASIPSTGNSNQPQHF. DNA of the CDR3: TGTGCCAGCATTCCCTCGACAGGAAATAGCAATCAGCCCCAGCATTTT.

This chain joins TRBV7-9 and TRBJ2-1, with TRBD2 identical over 9 bases. Looked up from germline, CDR1 is SEHNR and CDR2 is FQNEAQ (reference sequence). V dropped 5 bases and J dropped 8; count of bases not matched to a gene: 7. The CDR3 spans 14 residues. In nucleotides, the CDR3 is TGTGCCAGCAGCACCCAGGGACTAGCCCATGAGCAGTTCTTC. It translates to CASSTQGLAHEQFF.